A single sample is the source of the 26 T cell receptor beta chains below, sequenced in a study of OX40 agonist ivuxolimab in advanced cancers. Measured with immunoSEQ multiplex PCR; TCRdb has only the in-frame clones, and not every one. The sample consists of 60,000 or so clones, about 82% of them appearing once. This specimen consisted of CD4+ or CD8+ T cells sorted from blood, obtained in a trial of the OX40 agonist ivuxolimab. The source of these receptors is an adult with an advanced solid tumor such as melanoma, head and neck, liver or kidney cancer.

The chain has TRBV19 and TRBJ1-5; D is uncertain. The CDR3 runs to 14 residues. V lost 4 bases, J lost 5 bases, and 12 bases lay in between. The V gene's germline CDR1 is LNHDA and CDR2 SQIVND (reference sequence). In nucleotides, the CDR3 is TGTGCCAGTAGTACAAGGGATATCGATCAGCCCCAGCATTTT. Translation: CASSTRDIDQPQHF.

The V gene is TRBV30, the J gene TRBJ1-1; TRBD1 aligns across 9 bases. Germline-derived CDR1 and CDR2 are GTSNPN and SVGIG (reference sequence). The length of the CDR3 is 14 residues. V dropped 4 bases and J dropped 4; count of bases not matched to a gene: 7. The CDR3 DNA follows: TGTGCCTGGAATCCGGACAGGGGTATCACTGAAGCTTTCTTT. Translated, it gives CAWNPDRGITEAFF.

This chain connects TRBV28 to TRBJ2-7; no reliable D call. The CDR3 runs 11 residues. The ends were cut back, 3 bases at V and 4 bases at J, with 4 bases in the middle. Germline loops: CDR1 MDHEN, CDR2 SYDVKM. In DNA form, the CDR3 reads TGTGCCAGCAGTTTGAGGTACGAGCAGTACTTC. Translated: CASSLRYEQYF.

The chain is built from TRBV6-1 and TRBJ2-6, with 9 bases identical to TRBD1. Trimming took 6 bases from V and 13 from J; bases not matched to a gene: 7. CDR3 length equals 13 residues. Germline lookup yields CDR1 MNHNS and CDR2 SASEGT. This chain's CDR3 is CASSAGQGWVLTF. The CDR3, as DNA: TGTGCCAGCAGCGCGGGACAGGGATGGGTCCTGACTTTC.

The chain employs TRBV2 and TRBJ2-6, with 7 bases matching TRBD1. V shed 6 bases, J shed 1 base, and the junction held 24 bases outside the gene matches. CDR3 size: 22 residues. The germline gives CDR1 SNHLY, CDR2 FYNNEI. For the CDR3, the DNA is TGTGCCAGCAGCGAGCTCCACCCACTCCCGGGACAGATGATTTCTGGGGCCAACGTCCTGACTTTC. It translates to CASSELHPLPGQMISGANVLTF.

This clone was detected only a few times. The V gene is TRBV7-3, the J gene TRBJ2-1; a weak D match, TRBD2 (5 bases). The CDR3 runs to 15 residues. Germline V lookup: CDR1 SGHTA, CDR2 FQGTGA. V was shortened by 3 bases and J by 0 bases, with 9 bases between the two germline ends. The CDR3 here is CASSLMGSSYNEQFF. In DNA, the CDR3 is TGTGCCAGCAGCTTGATGGGGAGCTCCTACAATGAGCAGTTCTTC.

The genes are TRBV28 and TRBJ1-3; D ambiguous. V dropped 7 bases and J dropped 1 base, with 17 bases sitting between them. There are 16 residues in the CDR3. Germline V gene lookup returns CDR1 MDHEN and CDR2 SYDVKM. The chain's CDR3 is CASNSYSRTSGNTIYF. The CDR3 DNA follows: TGTGCCAGCAATTCATACTCGAGAACTTCTGGAAACACCATATATTTT.

Comments on this clone: One junction end does not reproduce the germline sequence, and a read error may be involved. The chain joins TRBV7-7 to TRBJ2-5; the D is unclear. Germline loops: CDR1 SSHAT, CDR2 FNYEAQ (reference sequence). The CDR3 loop spans 14 amino acids. The CDR3 region is CASSFQRASETQYF. The CDR3 coding sequence is TGTGCTAGCAGCTTTCAACGGGCATCAGAGACCCAGTACTTC.

The chain links TRBV2 to TRBJ1-1, with D possibly TRBD1 on 5 matching bases. The CDR3 consists of 17 residues. Germline V gene data show CDR1 as SNHLY and CDR2 as FYNNEI. Trimming pared 7 bases from V and 3 bases from J, leaving 24 bases between. In DNA form, the CDR3 reads TGTGCCAGCACCTCAATCTTAATGGTGGTGGGGGACACTGAAGCTTTCTTT. This gives the protein CASTSILMVVGDTEAFF.

This clone came up once. The CDR3: CASSPGTWWGRVAGANVLTF. CDR3 nucleotides: TGTGCCAGCAGTCCAGGAACTTGGTGGGGGCGCGTAGCTGGGGCCAACGTCCTGACTTTC. This chain links TRBV28 with TRBJ2-6; the D gene is possibly TRBD1 (6 bases). The CDR3 runs to 20 residues. CDR1 is MDHEN, CDR2 SYDVKM, per germline. V shed 5 bases and J shed 2 bases, with 25 bases lying between them.

The chain uses TRBV27 and TRBJ1-1; no reliable D call. The CDR3 contains 13 residues. The V and J ends lost 3 bases and 4 bases respectively, with 9 bases between them. In germline, CDR1 is MNHEY, CDR2 SMNVEV (reference sequence). CDR3 region: CASSFRPSTEAFF. The CDR3 coding sequence is TGTGCCAGCAGTTTTCGGCCTAGCACTGAAGCTTTCTTT.

This rearrangement joins TRBV2 to TRBJ2-5; maybe TRBD1 (5 bases). The J call may be in error: the DNA end matches TRBJ2-7 better. The CDR3 has 14 amino acids. CDR1 and CDR2 from the germline V gene are SNHLY and FYNNEI. The CDR3 DNA reads TGTGCCAGCAGGAAGGACACCCTCCCAGGCGAGCAGTACTTC. This sequence encodes CASRKDTLPGEQYF.

The chain links TRBV2 to TRBJ2-7; D tentatively fits TRBD1 or TRBD2 (5 bases each). Trimming stripped 5 bases from V and 6 bases from J, with 14 bases between. This CDR3 region has 13 residues. CDR1 and CDR2 from the germline V gene are SNHLY and FYNNEI. The CDR3 spells CASSRDGGSEQYF. CDR3 DNA sequence: TGTGCCAGCAGTAGGGACGGAGGTAGCGAGCAGTACTTC. The full variable domain, in which reference TRBV2 and TRBJ2-7 provide the parts outside the CDR3, is EPEVTQTPSHQVTQMGQEVILRCVPISNHLYFYWYRQILGQKVEFLVSFYNNEISEKSEIFDDQFSVERPDGSNFTLKIRSTKLEDSAMYFCASSRDGGSEQYFGPGTRLTVT.

This clone was detected a few times. The CDR3 DNA reads as TGTGCCAGCAGCAAAGCAAGGACAGGGTGGGCTAGCGGGAGAGGAGGACGCAATGAGCAGTTCTTC. It is translated as CASSKARTGWASGRGGRNEQFF. V gene TRBV21-1 combines with J gene TRBJ2-1; the table's D call of TRBD2 was not tested on the DNA. TRBV21-1 is flagged as a pseudogene. CDR3 length: 22 amino acids.

In DNA, the CDR3 is TGCGCCAGCAGCTTGGACCTACCCGGGAGGGGAACCGGGGAGCTGTTTTTT. Residues: CASSLDLPGRGTGELFF. This sequence joins TRBV5-1 and TRBJ2-2; 8 bases line up with TRBD2. Germline lookup yields CDR1 SGHRS and CDR2 YFSETQ. The CDR3 runs 17 residues. Trimming took 0 bases from V and 5 from J; bases not matched to a gene: 9.

The CDR3 DNA is TGCGCCAGCAGCTCAAGGACTGGGGCCAACGTCCTGACTTTC. Amino acid sequence: CASSSRTGANVLTF. The chain is built from TRBV5-1 and TRBJ2-6; the D is unclear. There are 14 residues in the CDR3. Trimming took 3 bases from V and 2 from J, leaving 6 bases between them. CDR1 is SGHRS, CDR2 YFSETQ, per germline.

The V gene is TRBV28, the J gene TRBJ2-1; D is perhaps TRBD2 (6 bases). CDR1 and CDR2 (germline): MDHEN, SYDVKM. V lost 6 bases and J lost 4, with 13 bases in between. The CDR3 has 14 residues. CDR3 DNA: TGTGCCAGCAGCCCCGGGGGACGGTACAATGAGCAGTTCTTC. It yields the protein CASSPGGRYNEQFF.

The sample holds a few counts of this clone. The V call is TRBV6-5, the J call TRBJ2-1; D tentatively fits TRBD1 or TRBD2 (5 bases each). The V end lost 8 bases, the J end lost 4 bases, and 15 bases lay between the germline ends. Germline lookup yields CDR1 MNHEY and CDR2 SVGAGI. This CDR3 contains 14 residues. The CDR3 spells CASATAGTYNEQFF. The CDR3 DNA follows: TGTGCCAGCGCGACCGCCGGGACGTACAATGAGCAGTTCTTC.

This chain joins TRBV11-3 and TRBJ2-1, with unresolved D. This CDR3 region has 14 residues. Deletions cut 5 bases from V and 4 bases from J, with 12 bases between. The germline V gene encodes CDR1 SGHNT and CDR2 YENEEA. CDR3 sequence reads: CASSHPANYNEQFF. For the CDR3, the DNA is TGTGCCAGCAGCCACCCAGCGAATTACAATGAGCAGTTCTTC.

V gene TRBV5-1 combines with J gene TRBJ2-7, with D tentatively TRBD1 (5 bases). CDR3 size: 15 residues. Per the germline V gene, CDR1 is SGHRS and CDR2 is YFSETQ. V lost 0 bases, J lost 4 bases, and 14 bases lay in between. The CDR3: CASSLGLGRGYEQYF. CDR3 nucleotide sequence: TGCGCCAGCAGCTTGGGTCTAGGAAGGGGATACGAGCAGTACTTC.

The genes are TRBV4-1 and TRBJ1-1; TRBD1 might be the D (6 bases). The CDR3 totals 14 residues. CDR1 and CDR2 from the germline V gene are MGHRA and YSYEKL. V was clipped by 4 bases and J by 1 base, with 10 bases between them. Here the CDR3 DNA reads TGCGCCAGCAGCCTCTCGGACAGGAACACTGAAGCTTTCTTT. Its protein is CASSLSDRNTEAFF.

The chain employs TRBV28 and TRBJ2-5; possible D gene TRBD1, 5 bases. Germline CDR1 and CDR2: MDHEN and SYDVKM. Deletions cut 2 bases from V and 5 bases from J, with 9 bases between. This CDR3 has 13 amino acids. CDR3 protein: CASSLGQGETQYF. The DNA of the CDR3 is TGTGCCAGCAGTTTAGGGCAGGGTGAGACCCAGTACTTC.

The rearrangement links TRBV5-6 to TRBJ2-1, with a possible D match to TRBD2 (5 bases). Germline lookup yields CDR1 SGHDT and CDR2 YYEEEE. The ends were cut back, 7 bases at V and 0 bases at J, with 11 bases in the middle. The CDR3 extends over 14 amino acids. The CDR3 spells CASEGTSSYNEQFF. In DNA form, the CDR3 reads TGTGCCAGCGAGGGAACTAGCTCCTACAATGAGCAGTTCTTC. Full variable domain (outside the CDR3, taken from reference TRBV5-6 and TRBJ2-1): DAGVTQSPTHLIKTRGQQVTLRCSPKSGHDTVSWYQQALGQGPQFIFQYYEEEERQRGNFPDRFSGHQFPNYSSELNVNALLLGDSALYLCASEGTSSYNEQFFGPGTRLTVL.

The chain uses TRBV11-3 and TRBJ2-7, with a tentative D call TRBD2 (5 bases). Germline V gives CDR1 SGHNT, CDR2 YENEEA. The CDR3 runs 14 residues. Trimming cost V 1 base and J 6 bases, with 13 bases left between them. The CDR3: CASSLAPGRGEQYF. In DNA, the CDR3 is TGTGCCAGCAGCTTAGCCCCGGGCCGGGGCGAGCAGTACTTC.

V usage is TRBV6-5 and J usage is TRBJ2-2; D gene ambiguous. Trimming left V 7 bases short and J 4 bases short, with 16 bases between. CDR1 and CDR2 (germline): MNHEY, SVGAGI. This CDR3 has 15 residues. CDR3 sequence (DNA): TGTGCCAGCACCCCAGAAGGGCCGGTCACCGGGGAGCTGTTTTTT. Protein sequence: CASTPEGPVTGELFF.

The chain joins TRBV7-8 to TRBJ2-1; maybe TRBD2 (6 bases). This CDR3 spans 14 amino acids. Per the germline V gene, CDR1 is SGHVS and CDR2 is FQNEAQ. Deletions cut 4 bases from V and 1 base from J, with 8 bases between. CDR3 in amino acids: CASSSGTSYNEQFF. In nucleotides, the CDR3 is TGTGCCAGCAGCTCGGGGACTTCCTACAATGAGCAGTTCTTC.